Listed here are 11 T cell receptor beta chains from one sample, sequenced in a study of T-cell reconstitution after alpha-beta-depleted transplantation in children. Unique molecular identifiers featured in how the TCRbeta library was prepared. MiXCR was run by TCRdb on the PCR reads, yielding one entry per CDR3 protein. The table lists around 420,000 distinct CDR3 sequences, around 16% of them singletons, with over 25% in the top ten. This specimen consisted of PBMCs, mostly from graft donor cells, obtained 360 days after TCRalphabeta/CD19-depleted stem cell transplant. These receptors were taken from a boy under three years old who had a stem cell transplant for Wiskott-Aldrich syndrome, so the T cells may come from the graft donor.

This clonotype turned up a few times. The chain carries TRBV12-3 or TRBV12-4 and TRBJ2-7, with TRBD1 matching over 8 bases. Unmatched junction bases numbered 11, after V lost 4 bases and J lost 9 bases. This CDR3 has 14 residues. The CDR3 reads CASSYRTGTHGQYF. In nucleotides, the CDR3 is TGTGCCAGCAGTTATCGGACAGGGACCCACGGGCAGTACTTC.

The genes are TRBV4-2 and TRBJ2-2; 15 nucleotides line up with TRBD2. V lost 1 base, J lost 6 bases, and 6 bases stayed unmatched. Per the germline V gene, CDR1 is LGHNA and CDR2 is YNFKEQ. There are 18 residues in the CDR3. The CDR3 spells CASSQVRTSGGAAGELFF. CDR3 DNA sequence: TGTGCCAGCAGCCAAGTAAGGACTAGCGGGGGGGCCGCCGGGGAGCTGTTTTTT.

At least ten counts were recorded for this clonotype. J is TRBJ2-5 and V is TRBV2, with D hard to call. Germline assignment: CDR1 SNHLY and CDR2 FYNNEI. V lost 3 bases, J lost 5 bases, and 7 bases lay in between. The CDR3 length is 12 residues. The CDR3 nucleotides are TGTGCCAGCAGTGAGATTTGGGAGACCCAGTACTTC. Encoded protein: CASSEIWETQYF.

The table lists this clonotype with many counts. One end of the junction does not line up with germline, which may come from a read error. The CDR3 is CASSLGQPNQPQHF. Here the CDR3 DNA reads TGTGCCAGCAGCTTAGGACAGCCTAATCAGCCCCAGCATTTT. The rearrangement uses TRBV12-3 or TRBV12-4 and TRBJ1-5, with D tentatively TRBD1 (6 bases). CDR3 length: 14 residues.

The chain's CDR3 is CASSSGRTSQETQYF. The CDR3 DNA follows: TGTGCCAGCAGCTCTGGAAGGACGTCTCAAGAGACCCAGTACTTC. The gene calls are TRBV5-4 and TRBJ2-5; no firm D call. CDR3 length: 15 amino acids. Germline CDR1 SGHNT, CDR2 YYREEE (reference sequence). The V gene lost 3 bases and the J gene lost 2 bases, with 14 bases spanning the gap.

This chain connects TRBV20-1 to TRBJ2-5; weak D call: TRBD2 (6 bases). With 6 bases removed from V and 2 bases from J, the gap between germline ends came to 16 bases. Germline V gene sequence: CDR1 DFQATT, CDR2 SNEGSKA (reference sequence). This CDR3 is 14 amino acids long. The CDR3 DNA sequence: TGCAGTGCCTCTGGGTCGGCGGGACAAGAGACCCAGTACTTC. Protein sequence: CSASGSAGQETQYF.

The J gene is TRBJ2-7, the V gene TRBV6-5; 9 nucleotides match TRBD1. V shed 0 bases, J shed 1 base, and the junction held 7 bases outside the gene matches. Germline lookup yields CDR1 MNHEY and CDR2 SVGAGI. The CDR3 is made up of 17 amino acids. The CDR3 is CASSYSLGTGISYEQYF. The CDR3 nucleotides are TGTGCCAGCAGTTACTCATTGGGGACAGGGATTTCCTACGAGCAGTACTTC.

In its sample, this clonotype was seen a few times. CDR3: CASSPRLVSYNEQFF. CDR3 nucleotide sequence: TGTGCCAGCAGCCCCCGACTAGTCTCCTACAATGAGCAGTTCTTC. The V and J genes are TRBV7-9 and TRBJ2-1; perhaps TRBD2 as D (6 bases). CDR3 length: 15 residues. Germline CDR1 SEHNR, CDR2 FQNEAQ (reference sequence). Trimming shortened V by 5 bases and J by 0 bases, and 11 bases separated the two germline ends.

There are a few counts of this clonotype. The chain employs TRBV11-2 and TRBJ1-3; D is unclear. Trimming took 3 bases from V and 0 from J, leaving 9 bases between them. This CDR3 has 15 residues. Germline V gene sequence: CDR1 SGHAT, CDR2 FQNNGV. Written as DNA, the CDR3 is TGTGCCAGCAGCTTTCCGGCTAGCTCTGGAAACACCATATATTTT. This translates into CASSFPASSGNTIYF.

This clonotype was seen more than once but under ten times. The rearrangement links TRBV24-1 to TRBJ2-1, with D perhaps matching TRBD2 (6 bases). Trimming took off 11 bases at V and 6 bases at J, with 22 bases between the two ends. The CDR3 contains 15 residues. Germline CDR1 is KGHDR and CDR2 is SFDVKD. The CDR3 is CAIPPHLAFLNEQFF. In DNA, the CDR3 is TGTGCCATCCCACCCCATCTAGCGTTTCTCAATGAGCAGTTCTTC.

This clonotype was recorded many times. This rearrangement joins TRBV12-3 or TRBV12-4 to TRBJ2-5; TRBD2 matches 7 bases. The length of the CDR3 is 16 residues. Trimming took 6 bases from V and 1 from J; bases not matched to a gene: 11. The CDR3 bases are TGTGCCAGCAGCTCCGGCAGCGGGGTCTCCCAAGAGACCCAGTACTTC. Translation: CASSSGSGVSQETQYF.